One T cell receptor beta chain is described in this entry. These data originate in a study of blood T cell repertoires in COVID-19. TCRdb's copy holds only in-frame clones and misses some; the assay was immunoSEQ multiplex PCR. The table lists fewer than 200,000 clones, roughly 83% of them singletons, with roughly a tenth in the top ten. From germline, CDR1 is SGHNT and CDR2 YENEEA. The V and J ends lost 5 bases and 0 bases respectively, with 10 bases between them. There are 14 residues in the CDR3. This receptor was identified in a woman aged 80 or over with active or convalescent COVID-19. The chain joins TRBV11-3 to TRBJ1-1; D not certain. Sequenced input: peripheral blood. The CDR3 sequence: CASSAARLNTEAFF. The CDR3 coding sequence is TGTGCCAGCAGCGCGGCCCGCCTGAACACTGAAGCTTTCTTT.